Below, 10 T cell receptor beta chains from the same sample are listed, as sequenced in a study of beta chain features in type 1 diabetes. Reverse transcribing all isolated RNA meant expressed TCRB transcripts were sequenced. Only in-frame clones appear in the TCRdb table, and some are missing; sequencing was by immunoSEQ multiplex PCR. The sample contains 150,000 to 170,000 clones, under 9.5% of which appear only once. Specimen: central memory CD4+ T cells from blood. The receptors originated from a man aged 18-30 years in good health.

This clone was detected only a few times. The V gene is TRBV7-8, the J gene TRBJ2-3, with 8 bases lining up with TRBD1. Germline CDR1 SGHVS, CDR2 FQNEAQ. CDR3 length equals 16 residues. Germline trimming cut 4 bases from V and 6 bases from J; bases unmatched to any gene: 12. CDR3 in DNA: TGTGCCAGCAGCTCCTCTAGGGACAGGACAGGGGATACGCAGTATTTT. It is translated as CASSSSRDRTGDTQYF.

The CDR3 sequence: CASSLLRSNTEAFF. The CDR3 DNA follows: TGTGCCAGCAGCTTACTACGGTCGAACACTGAAGCTTTCTTT. This sequence joins TRBV7-9 and TRBJ1-1; D remains unclear. V was pared by 2 bases and J by 1 base, with 8 bases between. Germline CDR1 is SEHNR and CDR2 is FQNEAQ (reference sequence). The CDR3 sequence is 14 residues long.

In its sample, this clone was seen a few times. V is TRBV7-9 and J is TRBJ2-7, with D maybe TRBD1 (6 bases). Germline assignment: CDR1 SEHNR and CDR2 FQNEAQ (reference sequence). The CDR3 has 14 residues. Trimming removed 5 bases at V and 4 bases at J, with 15 bases between. The CDR3 nucleotides are TGTGCCAGCAGCAACCCGGGACAAAGATACGAGCAGTACTTC. Amino acids: CASSNPGQRYEQYF.

The chain joins TRBV5-6 to TRBJ2-7, with D perhaps TRBD2 (6 bases). Germline loops: CDR1 SGHDT, CDR2 YYEEEE. The germline V and J ends were trimmed by 2 bases and 5 bases, with 11 bases remaining between them. The CDR3 runs 13 residues. CDR3: CASSLSGPHEQYF. The CDR3 DNA sequence: TGTGCCAGCAGCTTAAGCGGGCCCCACGAGCAGTACTTC.

This clone was seen repeatedly, ten times or more. V is TRBV18 and J is TRBJ1-1; 7 nucleotides align to TRBD1. Germline V lookup: CDR1 KGHSH, CDR2 LQKENI. The V gene end was trimmed by 2 bases and the J gene end by 1 base; junction bases not matched to a gene: 4. The CDR3 consists of 15 residues. The CDR3 spells CASSPRTGGNTEAFF. CDR3 DNA sequence: TGTGCCAGCTCACCAAGGACAGGTGGGAACACTGAAGCTTTCTTT.

This clone was detected a few times. V is TRBV7-2 and J is TRBJ2-1; 10 nucleotides match TRBD2. Germline V gene data show CDR1 as SGHTA and CDR2 as FQGNSA. V lost 5 bases, J lost 6 bases, and 10 bases stayed unmatched. The CDR3 is 16 residues long. The CDR3 nucleotides are TGTGCCAGCAGCCCCGACCCGACTAGCGGGCGCAATGAGCAGTTCTTC. Protein: CASSPDPTSGRNEQFF. Full variable domain (missing parts from reference TRBV7-2 and TRBJ2-1): GAGVSQSPSNKVTEKGKDVELRCDPISGHTALYWYRQSLGQGLEFLIYFQGNSAPDKSGLPSDRFSAERTGGSVSTLTIQRTQQEDSAVYLCASSPDPTSGRNEQFFGPGTRLTVL.

The chain links TRBV5-1 to TRBJ2-7; 9 nucleotides align to TRBD1. This CDR3 comprises 14 residues. The germline V gene encodes CDR1 SGHRS and CDR2 YFSETQ. Trimming took 4 bases from V and 4 from J; bases not matched to a gene: 6. CDR3 sequence reads: CASSPGQGPYEQYF. As DNA, the CDR3 is TGCGCCAGCAGCCCGGGACAGGGCCCTTACGAGCAGTACTTC. Using reference TRBV5-1 and TRBJ2-7 for the parts outside the CDR3, the full variable domain is KAGVTQTPRYLIKTRGQQVTLSCSPISGHRSVSWYQQTPGQGLQFLFEYFSETQRNKGNFPGRFSGRQFSNSRSEMNVSTLELGDSALYLCASSPGQGPYEQYFGPGTRLTVT.

In its sample, this clone was seen a few times. This chain joins TRBV28 and TRBJ2-1, with TRBD1 as a possible D gene (5 bases). In germline, CDR1 is MDHEN, CDR2 SYDVKM. The CDR3 runs 15 residues. The V and J ends lost 8 bases and 1 base respectively, with 15 bases between them. The CDR3 bases are TGTGCCAGCTATAGACAGCCTTCTTCCTACAATGAGCAGTTCTTC. It codes for CASYRQPSSYNEQFF.

The genes are TRBV9 and TRBJ1-1; tentatively, D is TRBD1 (6 bases). The CDR3 spans 14 residues. Trimming pared 4 bases from V and 1 base from J, leaving 11 bases between. CDR1 is SGDLS and CDR2 is YYNGEE in the germline V gene. The CDR3 DNA reads TGTGCCAGCAGCCAGGACAGCAAGAACACTGAAGCTTTCTTT. Protein sequence: CASSQDSKNTEAFF.

This clone was observed at least ten times. The V gene is TRBV7-2, the J gene TRBJ2-1; TRBD2 aligns across 8 bases. V was pared by 5 bases and J by 2 bases, with 8 bases of the junction left unmatched. CDR1 and CDR2 (germline): SGHTA, FQGNSA. This CDR3 is built from 16 residues. In DNA, the CDR3 is TGTGCCAGCAGCCTCTTAAGCGGGAGTACCTACAATGAGCAGTTCTTC. Residues: CASSLLSGSTYNEQFF. The full variable domain, its missing parts supplied by reference TRBV7-2 and TRBJ2-1, is GAGVSQSPSNKVTEKGKDVELRCDPISGHTALYWYRQSLGQGLEFLIYFQGNSAPDKSGLPSDRFSAERTGGSVSTLTIQRTQQEDSAVYLCASSLLSGSTYNEQFFGPGTRLTVL.